A single sample gave rise to the 11 T cell receptor beta chains below, sequenced in a study of resident and recirculating memory T cells in vitiligo. Produced via immunoSEQ multiplex PCR; TCRdb's table is partial and in-frame only. The profile shows fewer than 80,000 clones, more than 85% of them singletons. Material for sequencing was blood. These receptors all come from a male donor with vitiligo.

The chain employs TRBV28 and TRBJ1-2; D gene ambiguous. The length of the CDR3 is 13 residues. V was clipped by 7 bases and J by 2 bases, with 11 bases between them. Germline V gives CDR1 MDHEN, CDR2 SYDVKM. The chain's CDR3 is CASTLEENYGYTF. In nucleotides, the CDR3 is TGTGCCAGCACTTTGGAGGAAAACTATGGCTACACCTTC.

V gene TRBV5-1 combines with J gene TRBJ2-3, with 8 bases lining up with TRBD2. The V gene's germline CDR1 is SGHRS and CDR2 YFSETQ. Trimming took 0 bases from V and 4 from J; bases not matched to a gene: 13. The CDR3 sequence is 18 residues long. The CDR3 sequence: CASSLGVASGLRADTQYF. CDR3 DNA sequence: TGCGCCAGCAGCTTGGGGGTGGCTAGCGGGCTTCGGGCAGATACGCAGTATTTT.

This clone was observed many times. The rearrangement joins TRBV6-5 to TRBJ1-2, with D perhaps matching TRBD1 (5 bases). The V end was cut by 6 bases, the J end by 8 bases, with 16 bases between. The germline V gene encodes CDR1 MNHEY and CDR2 SVGAGI. The CDR3 totals 13 residues. CDR3 sequence: CASRGGVPVGYTF. In nucleotides, the CDR3 is TGTGCCAGCAGGGGGGGGGTGCCGGTCGGCTACACCTTC.

The chain has TRBV7-9 and TRBJ1-1; D possibly corresponds to TRBD1 (5 bases). The germline V and J ends were trimmed by 5 bases and 4 bases, with 11 bases remaining between them. This CDR3 contains 13 residues. Germline assignment: CDR1 SEHNR and CDR2 FQNEAQ (reference sequence). Written as DNA, the CDR3 is TGTGCCAGCAGCCCCGGGGGAGTCACTGAAGCTTTCTTT. Translated: CASSPGGVTEAFF.

The chain combines TRBV18 with TRBJ1-5, with a tentative D call TRBD1 (6 bases). The germline V gene encodes CDR1 KGHSH and CDR2 LQKENI. V shed 0 bases and J shed 2 bases, with 14 bases lying between them. There are 17 residues in the CDR3. CDR3 bases: TGTGCCAGCTCACCACCGGTCAGGGGCGCGGGCAATCAGCCCCAGCATTTT. Translation gives CASSPPVRGAGNQPQHF.

The chain recombines TRBV19 with TRBJ1-2; 11 positions agree with TRBD1. From germline, CDR1 is LNHDA and CDR2 SQIVND (reference sequence). Germline trimming cut 9 bases from V and 7 bases from J; bases unmatched to any gene: 13. The CDR3 runs 15 residues. The CDR3 here is CASQFGTGGESGYTF. The CDR3 nucleotides are TGTGCCAGCCAGTTCGGGACAGGGGGAGAGTCTGGCTACACCTTC.

V usage is TRBV29-1 and J usage is TRBJ2-1, with 12 bases lining up with TRBD2. The germline gives CDR1 SQVTM, CDR2 ANQGSEA. This CDR3 is built from 14 residues. Germline trimming cut 6 bases from V and 5 bases from J; bases unmatched to any gene: 5. CDR3 sequence: CSVQLAGGHNEQFF. DNA of the CDR3: TGCAGCGTACAACTAGCGGGGGGCCACAATGAGCAGTTCTTC.

The chain has TRBV7-9 and TRBJ1-1; D not resolved. V dropped 2 bases and J dropped 4 bases, with 11 bases sitting between them. The CDR3 runs 14 residues. In germline, CDR1 is SEHNR, CDR2 FQNEAQ (reference sequence). The chain's CDR3 is CASSLLTGSTEAFF. In nucleotides, the CDR3 is TGTGCCAGCAGCTTATTGACGGGAAGCACTGAAGCTTTCTTT.

The chain carries TRBV6-5 and TRBJ2-7, with 11 bases lining up with TRBD2. Trimming removed 2 bases from V and 2 bases from J; junction bases left unmatched: 2. The CDR3 sequence is 15 residues long. Germline CDR1 and CDR2: MNHEY and SVGAGI. CDR3 in amino acids: CASSYQLAGAYEQYF. Here the CDR3 DNA reads TGTGCCAGCAGTTACCAACTAGCGGGGGCCTACGAGCAGTACTTC.

The chain joins TRBV9 to TRBJ2-2; D gene unclear. The ends were cut back, 4 bases at V and 4 bases at J, with 14 bases in the middle. Germline lookup yields CDR1 SGDLS and CDR2 YYNGEE. This CDR3 has 15 amino acids. CDR3 sequence (DNA): TGTGCCAGCAGCCCCAGGTTGGGTGGCACCGGGGAGCTGTTTTTT. Amino acids: CASSPRLGGTGELFF.

This chain connects TRBV7-2 to TRBJ1-1; D unresolved. There are 13 residues in the CDR3. Germline CDR1 and CDR2: SGHTA and FQGNSA. Trimming stripped 2 bases from V and 0 bases from J, with 4 bases between. CDR3 in DNA: TGTGCCAGCAGCTTATCGGTGAACACTGAAGCTTTCTTT. It translates to CASSLSVNTEAFF.